This T cell receptor (beta chain) was identified in a study of shared clonotypes between healthy human individuals. Trimming removed 4 bases at V and 4 bases at J, with 19 bases between. Germline V lookup: CDR1 SGHVS, CDR2 FQNEAQ. The CDR3 has 16 residues. Deep level was the assay's run setting. The data were produced by immunoSEQ multiplex PCR, yet TCRdb's version contains in-frame clones alone and is incomplete. The top ten hold about 0.45% of the sample, which has 1.5 million to 1.9 million clones, 98% seen once. The TCR originated in a man aged 30 to 39 in good health. Sequenced sample: naive CD4+ T cells sorted from blood. Subset defined: CD45RA+ positively selected. This rearrangement joins TRBV7-8 to TRBJ2-5; D might be TRBD1 (6 bases). The CDR3 is CASSWGRASRGETQYF. The CDR3 DNA reads TGTGCCAGCAGCTGGGGGCGGGCTAGCCGGGGAGAGACCCAGTACTTC.